This T cell receptor (beta chain) was sequenced during a study of control samples from healthy donors and cancer patients. Profiled with immunoSEQ multiplex PCR; TCRdb holds only in-frame clones, not every one. This repertoire shows 110,000 to 150,000 clones, roughly 94% found once; its top ten account for 12% to 15%. Germline CDR1 SGHAT, CDR2 FQNNGV. V lost 1 base, J lost 5 bases, and 5 bases lay in between. The CDR3 has 12 amino acids. The sequence was obtained from a man in his 60s with colorectal cancer. This chain joins TRBV11-2 and TRBJ2-5; D remains ambiguous. Specimen: PBMCs. The CDR3 loop reads CASSLGTETQYF. In nucleotides, the CDR3 is TGTGCCAGCAGCTTAGGTACGGAGACCCAGTACTTC. Supplemented by reference TRBV11-2 and TRBJ2-5, the full variable domain reads EAGVAQSPRYKIIEKRQSVAFWCNPISGHATLYWYQQILGQGPKLLIQFQNNGVVDDSQLPKDRFSAERLKGVDSTLKIQPAKLEDSAVYLCASSLGTETQYFGPGTRLLVL.